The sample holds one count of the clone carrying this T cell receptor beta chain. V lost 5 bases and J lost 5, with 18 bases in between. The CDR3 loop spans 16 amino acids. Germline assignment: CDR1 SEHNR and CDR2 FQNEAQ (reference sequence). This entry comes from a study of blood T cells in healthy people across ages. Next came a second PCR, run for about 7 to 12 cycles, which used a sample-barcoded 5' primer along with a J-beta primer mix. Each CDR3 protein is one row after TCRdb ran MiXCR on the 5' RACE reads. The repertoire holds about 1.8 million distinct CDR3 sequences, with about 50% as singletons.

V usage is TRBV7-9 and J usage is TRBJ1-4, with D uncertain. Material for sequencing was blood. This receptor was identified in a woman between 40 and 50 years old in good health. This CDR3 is CASSRALDPENEKLFF. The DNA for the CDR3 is TGTGCCAGCAGCCGCGCCTTGGACCCTGAGAATGAAAAACTGTTTTTT.